This record looks at one T cell receptor beta chain sequence and its context. As yet, its antigen is unknown. After isolation, RNA underwent reverse transcription to generate cDNA as the sequencing template. Only in-frame clones appear in the TCRdb table, and some are missing; sequencing was by immunoSEQ multiplex PCR. The sample carries 150,000 to 200,000 clones, 60% recorded once. The V and J ends lost 6 bases and 10 bases, in that order; junction bases with no gene match: 14. The CDR3 loop spans 15 amino acids. The germline V gene has CDR1 MNHEY and CDR2 SVGAGI. Treatment defined: oral pan-JAK inhibitor, 5-10 mg twice daily. The investigators collected lesional scalp punch biopsies and peripheral blood from alopecia areata patients. The sample belongs to a study of CD8+ T cells in alopecia areata. In the study overall: Using the percentage of affected scalp area, treated patients' severity was scored. Study-level points and caveats: Clonality exceeded that of normal scalp in lesional scalp, most notably in alopecia totalis/universalis.

The clonotype comes from a human donor with alopecia areata. The source material was CD4+ T cells sorted from blood, sampled at week 24, from a patient treated with tofacitinib. This sequence joins TRBV6-5 and TRBJ1-2, with 10 bases identical to TRBD1. The CDR3 DNA reads TGTGCCAGCAGCCAGAGACAGGGGGCCCGATTGGACTACACCTTC. This translates into CASSQRQGARLDYTF.